This TCR beta chain was documented in a study of T cells in Graves' hyperthyroidism and ophthalmopathy (dated by TCRdb to between 2018 and 2020). With regard to the full study: Peripheral blood was sampled at the time of initial diagnosis, prior to any treatment. TCR V-J signatures able to tell the groups apart were searched for in a discovery cohort of approximately 95 patients, of whom under 45 had Graves' ophthalmopathy and some 60 had stable Graves' hyperthyroidism. An independent validation cohort of 18 to 20 hyperthyroidism patients and 17 patients who later progressed to ophthalmopathy tested prospective prediction of ophthalmopathy. The roughly 91 discovery patients were randomly divided into training and test sets at a 7:3 ratio. In addition, the study compared T-cell repertoires in thyroid tissue and in blood from five or six Graves' hyperthyroidism patients. After sampling, hyperthyroidism patients received methimazole starting at 30 mg daily, and ophthalmopathy patients received high-dose intravenous methylprednisolone. The paper reports TCR Vbeta CDR3 sequencing of approximately 130 peripheral blood samples: under 45 ophthalmopathy, approximately 74 hyperthyroidism and some 17 progressor patients.

CDR1 SGHRS and CDR2 YFSETQ were looked up in the germline V gene. Spanning cysteine to phenylalanine, the CDR3 consists of 15 amino acids. The only DNA kept is the CDR3, 45 bases in frame from the first base. The trim is 0 bases for V and 9 bases for J, with a gap of 13 bases between the germline ends. The research as a whole found: Sample size was not statistically predetermined, and investigators were not blinded to group allocation. Most expanded thyroid clonotypes (frequency above 0.001) were also detected in blood, suggesting blood repertoires may reflect thyroid immune responses. In validation, the model predicted progression to ophthalmopathy with roughly 66% sensitivity and over 72% specificity, a median of approximately 6.7 months before onset. A 13 V-J signature model separated ophthalmopathy from stable hyperthyroidism, with roughly 88% sensitivity and about 81% specificity in cross-validation and 80%/75% in testing.

Graves' hyperthyroidism was defined as stable when no progression to ophthalmopathy occurred over 18 months of follow-up. The hyperthyroidism patients were between 18 and 65 years old and newly diagnosed, with a disease duration of less than 2 months. Patients with uncontrolled infections, other autoimmune diseases, pregnancy or lactation were excluded. Diagnoses relied on clinical symptoms, serum thyroxine and TRAb, thyroid ultrasound and orbital computed tomography. PBMCs were separated from around 9.1 ml of fresh peripheral blood using Ficoll-Paque density gradient centrifugation. Total RNA was extracted using Trizol reagent, and RNA quality was assessed on an Agilent 2100 Bioanalyzer. The TCR beta CDR3 regions were amplified from RNA transcripts. The first round of RT-PCR for the TCR CDR3 was performed with the HTBI primer set and the Qiagen OneStep RT-PCR kit. The libraries were constructed in a second round of multiplex PCR and then size-selected and purified. Libraries were sequenced paired-end with 100 bp reads on an Illumina HiSeq2000. The authors processed their data as follows. Raw data were processed with SOAPnuke, discarding reads with adapters, uncalled bases, mean Phred below 15, or no exact constant-primer or identifier match. COPE v1.2.5 was used to merge high-quality paired reads, and clonotypes were defined as unique nucleotide sequences. Clonotypes were aligned to IMGT TRBV, TRBD and TRBJ reference segments using MiTCR v1.1. The analysis was restricted to V-J combinations with a frequency above 0.0001, which together covered over 99% of the repertoires. The TCS score was defined as the ratio of F50 (clonal expansion) to E x V (chaos), calculated using BLOSUM62-based TCRdist between CDR3 peptides within each V-J. Welch's t-statistics and random forest reduced roughly 540 V-J features to under 15, which were used in a naive Bayes classifier (R e1071). The Morisita-Horn index was used to measure how similar the thyroid and blood repertoires were. The public reads were quality trimmed at Q25 with fastp and then assembled into clones with MiXCR by TCRdb, keeping productive beta chains. Entries are consolidated by CDR3 protein sequence, retaining the most common genes and DNA. These V and J calls are TCRdb output, not the study's own analysis. The sample table contains roughly 840,000 distinct CDR3 sequences; only one count was recorded for 35% to 45% of them. 7.5% to 9.5% of the sample comes from the top ten.

For this clonotype: The clone's antigen remains unknown. Nothing much larger sits one base from this clone, and base qualities are not available.

Material for sequencing was blood. In this chain, TRBV5-1 is recombined with TRBJ1-6; tentative D gene TRBD1, with 5 bases matching. This receptor was taken from a man aged 18-30 years with Graves' hyperthyroidism. The CDR3 sequence is CASSLEGPTGSPLHF. The DNA sequence follows: TGCGCCAGCAGCTTGGAGGGGCCGACGGGTTCACCCCTCCACTTT.